This T cell receptor beta chain comes out of a study of response to subunit inactivated influenza vaccine. After removal of 1 base from V and 9 bases from J, the junction contained 6 bases not matched to a gene. The CDR3 extends over 14 amino acids. This clonotype has only a few counts. One entry per CDR3 protein, called by TCRdb with MiXCR from the RT-PCR reads. Of about 570,000 distinct CDR3 sequences in the sample, approximately 11% were seen once. These same data were also listed under a study on T cells expressing NK-cell markers. From that second work: In generating TCR beta cDNA, 5'RACE template switching with UMIs was used. The authors sequenced eight donors, of whom seven were HCMV-seropositive and one was seronegative.

This clonotype was obtained from a man aged 50 or older who received an inactivated influenza vaccine. The rearrangement uses TRBV12-3 or TRBV12-4 and TRBJ2-1, with 7 bases identical to TRBD2. Sequenced here: PBMCs from blood, sampled on the day of vaccination. This CDR3 is CASSLGTGGGEQFF. In DNA form, the CDR3 reads TGTGCCAGCAGTTTAGGTACGGGAGGCGGTGAGCAGTTCTTC.